This T cell receptor beta chain was observed in a study of STAT3 mutations in large granular lymphocyte leukemia. The assay was immunoSEQ multiplex PCR, and TCRdb's table has in-frame clones only and misses some. The table lists some 27,000 clones, about 80% of them singletons. This CDR3 is built from 12 residues. Germline V gene lookup returns CDR1 MGHDK and CDR2 SYGVNS. Trimming stripped 5 bases from V and 3 bases from J, with 8 bases between. This clone was detected once. Its specificity is not known. Whole-study findings and limits: Every T-LGLL patient had at least one immunodominant TCRbeta clonotype.

Sequenced: peripheral blood mononuclear cells. The clonotype comes from a woman aged 45-60 years with T-cell large granular lymphocyte leukemia. Some clones in this sample may be carry-over from other donors' samples. The chain recombines TRBV25-1 with TRBJ2-7; perhaps TRBD2 as D (5 bases). This chain's CDR3 is CASSRRDYEQYF. The CDR3 coding sequence is TGTGCCAGCAGTAGACGGGACTACGAGCAGTACTTC.